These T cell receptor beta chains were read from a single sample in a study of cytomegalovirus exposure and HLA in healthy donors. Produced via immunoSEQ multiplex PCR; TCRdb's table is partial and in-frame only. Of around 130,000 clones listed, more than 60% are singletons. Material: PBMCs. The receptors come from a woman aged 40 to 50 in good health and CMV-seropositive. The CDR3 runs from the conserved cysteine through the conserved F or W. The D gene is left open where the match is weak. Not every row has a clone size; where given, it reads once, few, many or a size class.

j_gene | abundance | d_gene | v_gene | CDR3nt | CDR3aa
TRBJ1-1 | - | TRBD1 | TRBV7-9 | TGTGCCAGCAGCCGAGGACAGGTTGGGGATGCTTTCTTT | CASSRGQVGDAFF
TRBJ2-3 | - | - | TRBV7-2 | TGTGCCAGCAGCGCCAGACTAGTTACAGATACGCAGTATTTT | CASSARLVTDTQYF
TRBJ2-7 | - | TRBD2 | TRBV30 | TGTGCCTGGAGTACGGGAGGCGGCTCCGACGAGCAGTACTTC | CAWSTGGGSDEQYF
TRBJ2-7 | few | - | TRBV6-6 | TGTGCCAGCACGGGGGGCCAATCCTACGAGCAGTACTTC | CASTGGQSYEQYF
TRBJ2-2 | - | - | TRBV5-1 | TGCGCCAGCAGCTTTGGGGCCGCTTCGAACACCGGGGAGCTGTTTTTT | CASSFGAASNTGELFF
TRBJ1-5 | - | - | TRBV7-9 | TGTGCCAGCAGCTTAGCGGGACACTATAGCAATCAGCCCCAGCATTTT | CASSLAGHYSNQPQHF
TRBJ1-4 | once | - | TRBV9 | TGTGCCAGCAGCGTAGGCGCAGGTATTAATGAAAAACTGTTTTTT | CASSVGAGINEKLFF
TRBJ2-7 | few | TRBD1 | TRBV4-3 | TGCGCCAGCAGCCAAGAGGCGGGACAGGGATCCTCCTACGAGCAGTACTTC | CASSQEAGQGSSYEQYF
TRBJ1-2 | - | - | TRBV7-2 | TGTGCCAGCAGAACTAACCTACCGAGACAGGTACCTTGGAACTATGGCTACACCTTC | CASRTNLPRQVPWNYGYTF
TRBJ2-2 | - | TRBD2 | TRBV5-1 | TGCGCCAGCAGCTTGGGCAGCGGGGCGAAGGATTCCGGGGAGCTGTTTTTT | CASSLGSGAKDSGELFF
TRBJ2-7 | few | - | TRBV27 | TGTGCCAGCAGTTTAATTTCCCGAACGTTGGGCGAGCAGTACTTC | CASSLISRTLGEQYF
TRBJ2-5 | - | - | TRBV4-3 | TGCGCCAGCAGCCAAGCCGAGGGGGGGCCAGAGACCCAGTACTTC | CASSQAEGGPETQYF
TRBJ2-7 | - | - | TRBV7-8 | TGTGCCAGCAGCTTAGTCACAGGGCGCTCCTACGAGCAGTACTTC | CASSLVTGRSYEQYF
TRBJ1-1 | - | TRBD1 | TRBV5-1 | TGCGCCAGCAGCCCCGGACAGGGCGACACTGAAGCTTTCTTT | CASSPGQGDTEAFF
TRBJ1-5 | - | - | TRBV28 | TGTGCCAGCAGTCTCCCAGGGGCCCAGCCCCAGCATTTT | CASSLPGAQPQHF
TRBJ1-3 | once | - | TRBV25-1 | TGTGCCAGCAGTGAACCAGGGAACTCTGGAAACACCATATATTTT | CASSEPGNSGNTIYF
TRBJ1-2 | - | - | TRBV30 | TGTGCCTGGAGCCCCCTACAGGGTGGGAATACGTATGGCTACACCTTC | CAWSPLQGGNTYGYTF
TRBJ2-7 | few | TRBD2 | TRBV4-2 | TGTGCCAGCAGCCAAGAGGTAGCGGGAGTACCTGACGAGCAGTACTTC | CASSQEVAGVPDEQYF
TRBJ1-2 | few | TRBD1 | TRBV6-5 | TGTGCCAGCAGTTACCGACAGGGGGTCGGCTACACCTTC | CASSYRQGVGYTF
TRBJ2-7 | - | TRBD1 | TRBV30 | TGTGCCTGGACGAGGGGGCCGGGGGAGCAGTACTTC | CAWTRGPGEQYF
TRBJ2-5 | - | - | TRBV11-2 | TGTGCCAGCAGCTCCGGGACAATATCTAGAGAGACCCAGTACTTC | CASSSGTISRETQYF
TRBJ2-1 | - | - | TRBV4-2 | TGTGCCAGCAGCCAAGAGGGGGGTGGCAGGGTTTCCGATGAGCAGTTCTTC | CASSQEGGGRVSDEQFF
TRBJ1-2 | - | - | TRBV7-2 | TGTGCCAGCAGCTTACGTCGGGGGGGGGCGGATGGCTACACCTTC | CASSLRRGGADGYTF
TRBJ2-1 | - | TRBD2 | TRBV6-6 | TGTGCCAGCCAAAGGACTAGTATCGATGAGCAGTTCTTC | CASQRTSIDEQFF
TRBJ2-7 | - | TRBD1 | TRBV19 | TGTGCCAGTGGATCAGGACAGGGGATGAGAGAGCAGTACTTC | CASGSGQGMREQYF